The 6 T cell receptor beta chains in this list originate from one sample, sequenced in a study of CD8 T cells in Susac syndrome. Random hexamers were used to reverse transcribe an amount of about 0.5 to 1 ug RNA. TCRdb re-called the immunoSEQ multiplex PCR reads through MiXCR, storing one row per CDR3 protein. The repertoire has some 100,000 distinct CDR3 sequences, 95% of them found once; the top ten carry 0.3%. The sequencing input was CD8+ T cells from PBMCs. The receptors originated from a human donor with Susac syndrome.

A single count supports this clonotype. This sequence joins TRBV4-1 and TRBJ1-2; TRBD1 aligns across 7 bases. This CDR3 comprises 19 residues. Germline CDR1 reads MGHRA; CDR2 reads YSYEKL. The junction had 14 bases not matched to a gene; V was cut back by 1 base and J by 0 bases. The chain's CDR3 is CASSQGGGQVVVSNYGYTF. The CDR3 DNA follows: TGCGCCAGCAGCCAAGGAGGTGGACAGGTAGTCGTATCTAACTATGGCTACACCTTC.

The chain carries TRBV20-1 and TRBJ2-1; tentatively, D is TRBD1 (6 bases). Trimming took off 4 bases at V and 6 bases at J, with 16 bases between the two ends. Germline values: CDR1 DFQATT, CDR2 SNEGSKA (reference sequence). The CDR3 has 14 residues. CDR3 nucleotides: TGCAGTGCTAAGGGGGAGAGAGGGGTCAATGAGCAGTTCTTC. This sequence encodes CSAKGERGVNEQFF.

This rearrangement joins TRBV29-1 to TRBJ2-5, with 13 bases that match TRBD2. Trimming took 3 bases from V and 2 from J; bases not matched to a gene: 6. The CDR3 covers 16 residues. CDR1 SQVTM and CDR2 ANQGSEA come from the germline V gene. The CDR3 sequence: CSVDPGLAGRQETQYF. CDR3 coding DNA: TGCAGCGTTGACCCGGGACTAGCGGGACGTCAAGAGACCCAGTACTTC.

The chain carries TRBV7-8 and TRBJ2-3; D is uncertain. The germline gives CDR1 SGHVS, CDR2 FQNEAQ. This CDR3 region has 13 residues. V dropped 1 base and J dropped 8 bases, with 10 bases sitting between them. The CDR3 sequence: CASSLVASGTQYF. The CDR3 DNA reads TGTGCCAGCAGCTTAGTGGCTAGTGGTACGCAGTATTTT.

The chain links TRBV7-9 to TRBJ2-1; TRBD2 aligns across 13 bases. The CDR3 spans 15 residues. The J segment lost 6 bases and the V segment lost 5 bases, leaving 4 bases of the junction unmatched. From germline, CDR1 is SEHNR and CDR2 FQNEAQ (reference sequence). The CDR3 nucleotides are TGTGCCAGCAGCCCCACTAGCGGGAGGGTCAATGAGCAGTTCTTC. Amino acid sequence: CASSPTSGRVNEQFF.

The V gene is TRBV3-1, the J gene TRBJ2-7, with D maybe TRBD2 (6 bases). The CDR3 is 15 amino acids. Between the trimmed V and J ends, which lost 1 base and 0 bases, there was a span of 10 bases. The germline CDR1 and CDR2 sequences are LGHDT and YNNKEL (reference sequence). Here the CDR3 DNA reads TGTGCCAGCAGCCAAGGTCGACTAGTCTCCTACGAGCAGTACTTC. Protein sequence: CASSQGRLVSYEQYF.